The present T cell receptor beta chain was sequenced within a study of T cell responses to AZD1222 COVID-19 vaccine. The table came from immunoSEQ multiplex PCR; TCRdb's copy has only in-frame clones and leaves some out. The repertoire holds approximately 74,000 clones, with roughly 85% as singletons. This clone was counted a single time. Sequences were derived from peripheral blood, sampled 28 days after the second AZD1222 dose. This clonotype originated in an adult who received the AZD1222 COVID-19 vaccine.

CDR3 loop: CASSLLQEGTNEKLFF. CDR3 bases: TGTGCCAGCAGTTTACTCCAGGAGGGGACTAATGAAAAACTGTTTTTT. The chain combines TRBV6-5 with TRBJ1-4; TRBD1 might be the D (5 bases). Germline loops: CDR1 MNHEY, CDR2 SVGAGI. V dropped 4 bases and J dropped 2 bases, with 14 bases sitting between them. The CDR3 sequence is 16 residues long.